This T cell receptor (beta chain) was sequenced during a study of cytomegalovirus exposure and HLA in healthy donors. Germline CDR1 and CDR2: MNHEY and SMNVEV (reference sequence). Trimming cost V 5 bases and J 1 base; bases outside gene matches: 5. The CDR3 length is 15 residues. Use of 60 Vbeta and 13 Jbeta primers characterized the PCR. Assay: immunoSEQ multiplex PCR; the TCRdb copy retains only in-frame clones and omits some. There are roughly 87,000 clones in the sample; roughly 77% occur only once, and approximately 15% lies in the top ten. The clonotype comes from a woman aged 40 to 49 in good health and CMV-seropositive. This rearrangement joins TRBV27 to TRBJ2-3, with TRBD2 identical over 8 bases. The sequenced sample consisted of PBMCs. CDR3 in DNA: TGTGCCAGCAGTATACGGGAGGGCCGCACAGATACGCAGTATTTT. It specifies CASSIREGRTDTQYF.